This T cell receptor beta chain was identified in a study of T cell clonotyping in hematopoietic cell transplantation. Study as a whole: Recipients' pretransplant samples followed cytoreduction.

Time point denoted: recipient sample about 28 days before transplant, after cytoreduction. Study observations and caveats: No sorting was done, leaving CD4 and CD8 contributions mixed. After transplant, recipient diversity fell while pathologically expanded clonotypes grew through day 180. Broader posttransplant TCR repertoire diversity was predicted by graft donor and pretransplant recipient Inverse Simpson Index values.

Here immunoSEQ multiplex PCR was the method, and the copy in TCRdb shows in-frame clones only, minus some. The table includes about 76,000 clones, approximately 95% detected once. A remark on this clone: The antigen is not known. Germline and junction disagree at one end, which may indicate a read error.

This clonotype was sampled from a woman aged 50 to 60 with acute myeloid leukemia. Some clones in this sample may be carry-over from other donors' samples. The input for sequencing was peripheral blood mononuclear cells, taken before stem cell transplant.

DNA for the CDR3: TGTGCTAGCAGTCCCATCACAGGGTTCGACACCTTC. Amino acids: CASSPITGFDTF. This sequence joins TRBV7-7 and TRBJ1-2, with D possibly being TRBD1 (6 bases). This CDR3 has 12 residues. Germline V gene lookup returns CDR1 SSHAT and CDR2 FNYEAQ (reference sequence).